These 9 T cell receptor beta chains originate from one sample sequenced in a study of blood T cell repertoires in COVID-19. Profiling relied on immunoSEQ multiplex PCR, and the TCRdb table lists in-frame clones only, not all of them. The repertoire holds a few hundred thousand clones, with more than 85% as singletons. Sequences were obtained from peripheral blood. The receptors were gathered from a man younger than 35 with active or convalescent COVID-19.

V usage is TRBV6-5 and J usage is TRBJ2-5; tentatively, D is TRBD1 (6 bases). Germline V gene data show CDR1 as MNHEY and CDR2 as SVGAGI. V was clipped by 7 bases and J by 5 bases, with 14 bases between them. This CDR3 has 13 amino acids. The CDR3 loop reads CASNPTGLETQYF. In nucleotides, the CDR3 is TGTGCCAGCAATCCGACAGGTTTGGAGACCCAGTACTTC.

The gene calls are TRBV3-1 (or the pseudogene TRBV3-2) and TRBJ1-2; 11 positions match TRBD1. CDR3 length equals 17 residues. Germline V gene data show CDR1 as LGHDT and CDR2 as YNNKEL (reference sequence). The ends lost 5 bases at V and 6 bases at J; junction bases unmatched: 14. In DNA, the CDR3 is TGTGCCAGCAGCGACCGGTTAACTTCGGGACAGGGGGATGGCTACACCTTC. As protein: CASSDRLTSGQGDGYTF.

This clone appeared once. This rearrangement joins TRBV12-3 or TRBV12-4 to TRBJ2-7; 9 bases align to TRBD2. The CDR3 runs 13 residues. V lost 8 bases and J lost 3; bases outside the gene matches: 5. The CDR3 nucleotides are TGTGCCAGCGCGGGGGGGCCAATCTACGAGCAGTACTTC. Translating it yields CASAGGPIYEQYF.

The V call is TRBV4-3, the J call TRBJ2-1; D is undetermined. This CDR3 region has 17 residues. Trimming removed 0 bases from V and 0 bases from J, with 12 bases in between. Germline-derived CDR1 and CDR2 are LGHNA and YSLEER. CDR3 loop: CASSQEVAFSSYNEQFF. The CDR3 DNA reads TGCGCCAGCAGCCAAGAAGTCGCGTTTAGCTCCTACAATGAGCAGTTCTTC.

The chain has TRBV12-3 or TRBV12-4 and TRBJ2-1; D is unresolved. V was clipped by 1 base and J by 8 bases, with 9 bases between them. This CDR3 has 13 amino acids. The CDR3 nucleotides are TGTGCCAGCAGTTTAGGCTCGAGATATGAGCAGTTCTTC. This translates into CASSLGSRYEQFF.

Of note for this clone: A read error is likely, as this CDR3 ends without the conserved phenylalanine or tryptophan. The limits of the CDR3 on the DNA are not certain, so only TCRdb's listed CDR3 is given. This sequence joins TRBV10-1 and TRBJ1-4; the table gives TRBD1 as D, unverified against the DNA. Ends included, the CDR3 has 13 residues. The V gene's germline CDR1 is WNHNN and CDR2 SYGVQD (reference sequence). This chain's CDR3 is CASSESRMQGPLI.

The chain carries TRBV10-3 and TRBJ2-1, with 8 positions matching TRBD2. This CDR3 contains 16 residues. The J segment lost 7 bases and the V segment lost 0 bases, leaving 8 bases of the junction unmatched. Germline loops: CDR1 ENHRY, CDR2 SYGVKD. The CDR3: CAISESSGSPLNEQFF. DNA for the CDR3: TGTGCCATCAGTGAGTCGAGCGGGAGCCCCCTAAATGAGCAGTTCTTC.

This CDR3 is CASSQVEVETQYF. The DNA of the CDR3 is TGCGCCAGCAGCCAAGTAGAAGTCGAGACCCAGTACTTC. This chain uses TRBV4-1 with TRBJ2-5; D gene ambiguous. CDR3 length equals 13 residues. V was cut by 1 base and J by 5 bases, with 8 bases left in between. Germline V gene data show CDR1 as MGHRA and CDR2 as YSYEKL.

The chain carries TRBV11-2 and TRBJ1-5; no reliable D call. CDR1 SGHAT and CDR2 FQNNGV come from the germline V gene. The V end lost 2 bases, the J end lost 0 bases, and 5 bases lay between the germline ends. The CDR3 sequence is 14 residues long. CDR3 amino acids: CASSLRNSNQPQHF. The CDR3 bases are TGTGCCAGCAGCTTACGTAATAGCAATCAGCCCCAGCATTTT.